This T cell receptor (beta chain) was recovered during a study of early T cells in non-severe SARS-CoV-2 infection. In the study overall: Unsorted whole blood bulk RNA was sequenced, with unpaired chains.

Germline CDR1 is SNHLY and CDR2 is FYNNEI. V shed 6 bases and J shed 1 base, with 10 bases lying between them. This CDR3 spans 13 amino acids. In the library, individual cDNA molecules carried attached unique molecular identifiers. TCRdb independently ran MiXCR on the 5' RACE reads; one entry per CDR3 protein. The sample consists of approximately 81,000 distinct CDR3 sequences, over 12% of them appearing once. The chain has TRBV2 and TRBJ2-7; tentative D call: TRBD1 (6 bases). The sequenced material came from whole blood. The receptor comes from an adult who was a healthcare worker with PCR-confirmed SARS-CoV-2 infection or an uninfected control (not recorded which). The CDR3 DNA is TGTGCCAGCAGCGCTGGGACATCCTACGAGCAGTACTTC. Amino acids: CASSAGTSYEQYF.